These 22 T cell receptor beta chains originate from one sample sequenced in a study of cytomegalovirus exposure and HLA in healthy donors. Measured with immunoSEQ multiplex PCR; TCRdb has only the in-frame clones, and not every one. The profile shows 95,000 to 150,000 clones, approximately 89% of them singletons. Sequencing was done on a sample of PBMCs. The receptors stem from a woman between 18 and 29 years old in good health and CMV-seronegative.

V and J are TRBV7-9 and TRBJ2-5, with D tentatively TRBD1 (5 bases). The V end lost 4 bases, the J end lost 5 bases, and 14 bases lay between the germline ends. CDR3 size: 14 residues. Germline V gives CDR1 SEHNR, CDR2 FQNEAQ (reference sequence). DNA for the CDR3: TGTGCCAGCAGCTCGACGCAGGGATCGGAGACCCAGTACTTC. Translating gives CASSSTQGSETQYF.

V usage is TRBV29-1 and J usage is TRBJ1-3; D might be TRBD1 (6 bases). The CDR3 length is 15 residues. The germline CDR1 and CDR2 sequences are SQVTM and ANQGSEA. V lost 4 bases to trimming and J lost 0 bases, with 13 bases between them. CDR3 amino acids: CSVVVGTHSGNTIYF. The CDR3, as DNA: TGCAGCGTTGTGGTAGGGACACACTCTGGAAACACCATATATTTT.

This clone came up many times. V is TRBV4-2 and J is TRBJ1-5; D ambiguous. Germline CDR1 reads LGHNA; CDR2 reads YNFKEQ. Trimming took 3 bases from V and 7 from J, leaving 13 bases between them. This CDR3 spans 14 amino acids. CDR3 sequence (DNA): TGTGCCAGCAGCCACGGCGGAGAGACCCAGCCCCAGCATTTT. Its protein is CASSHGGETQPQHF.

The gene calls are TRBV5-4 and TRBJ2-5; 7 positions match TRBD1. Per the germline V gene, CDR1 is SGHNT and CDR2 is YYREEE (reference sequence). V lost 4 bases to trimming and J lost 5 bases; unmatched junction nucleotides: 11. CDR3 length: 15 amino acids. CDR3 in amino acids: CASSGNRGVSETQYF. The DNA of the CDR3 is TGTGCCAGCAGCGGGAACAGGGGCGTGAGCGAGACCCAGTACTTC. Full variable domain (outside the CDR3, taken from reference TRBV5-4 and TRBJ2-5): ETGVTQSPTHLIKTRGQQVTLRCSSQSGHNTVSWYQQALGQGPQFIFQYYREEENGRGNFPPRFSGLQFPNYSSELNVNALELDDSALYLCASSGNRGVSETQYFGPGTRLLVL.

This clone appeared once. The chain uses TRBV19 and TRBJ2-6, with D tentatively TRBD1 (5 bases). The V end was cut by 4 bases, the J end by 3 bases, with 7 bases between. Germline CDR1 LNHDA, CDR2 SQIVND (reference sequence). The CDR3 runs to 14 residues. CDR3 nucleotide sequence: TGTGCCAGTAGTAGGGGCGGTGGGGCCAACGTCCTGACTTTC. Protein sequence: CASSRGGGANVLTF.

The V gene is TRBV5-1, the J gene TRBJ2-5; maybe TRBD2 (5 bases). V lost 4 bases to trimming and J lost 5 bases, with 18 bases between them. CDR3 length equals 15 residues. Germline assignment: CDR1 SGHRS and CDR2 YFSETQ. The CDR3 is CASSPMDSEVETQYF. In DNA form, the CDR3 reads TGCGCCAGCAGCCCGATGGACTCCGAGGTGGAGACCCAGTACTTC.

The chain joins TRBV28 to TRBJ1-1, with a tentative D call TRBD1 (5 bases). Germline V gives CDR1 MDHEN, CDR2 SYDVKM. Between the trimmed V and J ends, which lost 6 bases and 7 bases, there was a span of 9 bases. This CDR3 has 11 amino acids. The CDR3 is CASRTDLEAFF. CDR3 bases: TGTGCCAGCAGGACAGATCTTGAAGCTTTCTTT. Full variable domain (remainder filled in from reference TRBV28 and TRBJ1-1): DVKVTQSSRYLVKRTGEKVFLECVQDMDHENMFWYRQDPGLGLRLIYFSYDVKMKEKGDIPEGYSVSREKKERFSLILESASTNQTSMYLCASRTDLEAFFGQGTRLTVV.

With regard to this clone: Other DNA variants within this sample encode the same CDR3. V is TRBV5-1 and J is TRBJ1-5; no clear D gene. The V gene lost 0 bases and the J gene lost 1 base, with 8 bases spanning the gap. CDR3 length equals 15 residues. Germline assignment: CDR1 SGHRS and CDR2 YFSETQ. The CDR3 sequence is CASSLVSGSNQPQHF. CDR3 DNA sequence: TGCGCCAGCAGCTTGGTTTCGGGAAGCAATCAGCCCCAGCATTTT.

The chain links TRBV30 to TRBJ1-5, with D tentatively TRBD1 (6 bases). V was shortened by 1 base and J by 6 bases, with 10 bases between the two germline ends. Per germline, CDR1 GTSNPN and CDR2 SVGIG (reference sequence). CDR3 size: 13 residues. CDR3 sequence reads: CAWSEQGTQPQHF. CDR3 DNA sequence: TGTGCCTGGAGTGAGCAGGGGACTCAGCCCCAGCATTTT.

This chain connects TRBV13 to TRBJ2-1; 12 bases are a match to TRBD2. Per the germline V gene, CDR1 is PRHDT and CDR2 is FYEKMQ (reference sequence). V lost 7 bases to trimming and J lost 4 bases; unmatched junction nucleotides: 2. CDR3 size: 14 residues. The CDR3 sequence: CASILAGGYNEQFF. The CDR3 DNA sequence: TGTGCCAGCATACTAGCGGGGGGTTACAATGAGCAGTTCTTC.

The chain employs TRBV25-1 and TRBJ1-4; a weak D match, TRBD1 (6 bases). Per germline, CDR1 MGHDK and CDR2 SYGVNS. V gave up 5 bases and J gave up 4 bases, with 8 bases separating them. This CDR3 comprises 13 residues. The CDR3 coding sequence is TGTGCCAGCAGTTGGACAGTTAATGAAAAACTGTTTTTT. Translation: CASSWTVNEKLFF. The complete variable domain, with remaining parts taken from reference TRBV25-1 and TRBJ1-4, reads EADIYQTPRYLVIGTGKKITLECSQTMGHDKMYWYQQDPGMELHLIHYSYGVNSTEKGDLSSESTVSRIRTEHFPLTLESARPSHTSQYLCASSWTVNEKLFFGSGTQLSVL.

This clone appeared once. The chain couples TRBV27 to TRBJ1-5, with a tentative D call TRBD1 (6 bases). Germline V CDR1 and CDR2: MNHEY, SMNVEV (reference sequence). V was clipped by 5 bases and J by 5 bases, with 16 bases between them. CDR3 length: 15 residues. CDR3 protein: CASSRGGGPDQPQHF. CDR3 DNA sequence: TGTGCCAGCAGTCGGGGAGGGGGTCCGGATCAGCCCCAGCATTTT.

As concerns this clone: The sample carries other DNA sequences with the same CDR3. This chain uses TRBV5-1 with TRBJ2-1; perhaps TRBD1 as D (6 bases). This CDR3 is 12 amino acids long. Looked up from germline, CDR1 is SGHRS and CDR2 is YFSETQ. The V and J ends lost 4 bases and 6 bases respectively, with 8 bases between them. CDR3 amino acids: CASSIQGNEQFF. CDR3 coding DNA: TGCGCCAGCAGCATACAGGGCAATGAGCAGTTCTTC.

The sample holds one count of this clone. The gene calls are TRBV7-8 and TRBJ1-5; weak D call: TRBD1 (5 bases). The V end lost 5 bases, the J end lost 9 bases, and 14 bases lay between the germline ends. From germline, CDR1 is SGHVS and CDR2 FQNEAQ. The CDR3 totals 13 residues. The CDR3 loop is CASSTLSGGPQHF. CDR3 nucleotide sequence: TGTGCCAGCAGCACTTTAAGCGGGGGGCCCCAGCATTTT.

This clone was picked up one time. The chain links TRBV5-6 to TRBJ2-7; D is perhaps TRBD1 (5 bases). The CDR3 extends over 15 amino acids. Germline V gives CDR1 SGHDT, CDR2 YYEEEE. Trimming removed 4 bases at V and 0 bases at J, with 14 bases between. CDR3 DNA sequence: TGTGCCAGCAGCGCATCAGACAGCAGCTCCTACGAGCAGTACGTC. Translation gives CASSASDSSSYEQYV.

V gene TRBV30 combines with J gene TRBJ2-7, with a weak D call TRBD1 (7 bases). Germline V gene sequence: CDR1 GTSNPN, CDR2 SVGIG (reference sequence). The CDR3 sequence is 13 residues long. The V and J ends lost 2 bases and 4 bases respectively, with 12 bases between them. CDR3 amino acids: CAWSSGGQYEQYF. CDR3 coding DNA: TGTGCCTGGAGTTCAGGGGGGCAATACGAGCAGTACTTC.

J is TRBJ2-2 and V is TRBV19, with TRBD1 matching over 7 bases. V was clipped by 6 bases and J by 2 bases; unmatched bases: 3. The germline V gene has CDR1 LNHDA and CDR2 SQIVND (reference sequence). This CDR3 contains 14 residues. CDR3 loop: CASSVGGNTGELFF. For the CDR3, the DNA is TGTGCCAGTAGCGTAGGGGGCAACACCGGGGAGCTGTTTTTT.

The CDR3 DNA reads as TGCGCCAGCAGCCAGGGCCTCCCTTCAACGCAGTATTTT. It encodes CASSQGLPSTQYF. The V and J genes are TRBV10-1 and TRBJ2-3, with D perhaps TRBD1 (5 bases). This CDR3 region has 13 residues. Germline V gene sequence: CDR1 WNHNN, CDR2 SYGVQD (reference sequence). Trimming shortened V by 6 bases and J by 9 bases, and 16 bases separated the two germline ends.

CDR3: CASSIAGVNQPQHF. CDR3 DNA sequence: TGTGCCAGTAGTATAGCAGGGGTCAATCAGCCCCAGCATTTT. The chain has TRBV19 and TRBJ1-5; TRBD1 is a possible D gene (6 bases). V lost 1 base and J 3 bases, leaving 7 bases between the germline ends. CDR3 length equals 14 residues. Per germline, CDR1 LNHDA and CDR2 SQIVND (reference sequence).

CDR3 nucleotides: TGTGCCAGCAGTATCTCGACTAGGGAGCAGTACTTC. This gives the protein CASSISTREQYF. The gene calls are TRBV28 and TRBJ2-7, with D possibly matching TRBD2 (6 bases). From germline, CDR1 is MDHEN and CDR2 SYDVKM. Between the trimmed V and J ends, which lost 5 bases and 7 bases, there was a span of 12 bases. This CDR3 has 12 amino acids. Looking up the rest from reference TRBV28 and TRBJ2-7 gives the full variable domain: DVKVTQSSRYLVKRTGEKVFLECVQDMDHENMFWYRQDPGLGLRLIYFSYDVKMKEKGDIPEGYSVSREKKERFSLILESASTNQTSMYLCASSISTREQYFGPGTRLTVT.

The rearrangement joins TRBV20-1 to TRBJ1-5, with no clear D. The CDR3 spans 11 residues. The germline gives CDR1 DFQATT, CDR2 SNEGSKA (reference sequence). Trimming stripped 6 bases from V and 9 bases from J, with 12 bases between. The CDR3 DNA follows: TGCAGTGCGAGGGTGGGCTTGCCCCAGCATTTT. It encodes CSARVGLPQHF.

The V call is TRBV28, the J call TRBJ2-2; D perhaps matches TRBD2 (5 bases). The CDR3 contains 13 residues. Germline assignment: CDR1 MDHEN and CDR2 SYDVKM. Trimming removed 7 bases from V and 5 bases from J, with 11 bases in between. CDR3 loop: CASINPGTGELFF. The CDR3 bases are TGTGCCAGCATCAACCCGGGGACCGGGGAGCTGTTTTTT.